The clone carrying this TCR beta chain was observed many times. The antigen is not known. During its preparation, the TCRbeta library received unique molecular identifiers. A single record per CDR3 protein comes from TCRdb applying MiXCR to the PCR reads. The sample includes 200,000 to 250,000 distinct CDR3 sequences, about 23% of them seen just once. This CDR3 contains 13 residues. Per germline, CDR1 DFQATT and CDR2 SNEGSKA (reference sequence). V lost 4 bases, J lost 4 bases, and 5 bases stayed unmatched. The data stem from a study of T-cell reconstitution after alpha-beta-depleted transplantation in children. The study's findings and limits: In patients about two months after transplant, alpha-beta T cells reportedly arose from several hundred expanded graft clones. A year had passed since transplant, and T-cell counts and diversity by then came mostly from newly produced T cells. Surviving thymic progenitors and recipient T cells were the source of high TCRbeta diversity at day 60 in some patients.

This specimen was PBMCs, taken before TCRalphabeta/CD19-depleted stem cell transplant. The receptor was derived from a girl aged 2 to 10 with Fanconi anemia, due to receive a stem cell transplant. This chain connects TRBV20-1 to TRBJ2-3, with 7 bases aligning to TRBD1. As DNA, the CDR3 is TGCAGTGCTAACAGACAGGGCCCAGATACGCAGTATTTT. Its translation: CSANRQGPDTQYF.